These T cell receptor beta chains were read from a single sample in a study of Ad26.COV2.S vaccination and SARS-CoV-2 variants. Data came from immunoSEQ multiplex PCR; TCRdb stores just in-frame clones and leaves some out. The sample holds roughly 400,000 clones; about 92% are singletons and the top ten take approximately 4.5%. The sample consisted of peripheral blood, taken in a trial of Ad26.COV2.S vaccine versus placebo. The receptors originated from a person aged 18-60 years who received the Ad26.COV2.S COVID-19 vaccine or a placebo. Both conserved end residues are part of each CDR3. The order of the fields is J gene, clone size, V gene, D gene, CDR3 protein, CDR3 DNA. A D gene is named only where the DNA matches it firmly. Size is omitted from some rows. Given values are once, few, many or a class for expanded clones.

j_call: TRBJ2-7; clone_size: .; v_call: TRBV28; d_call: .; cdr3_aa: CASSLGGKGSYEQYF; cdr3_nt: TGTGCCAGCAGTTTGGGCGGGAAGGGCTCCTACGAGCAGTACTTC
j_call: TRBJ2-5; clone_size: .; v_call: TRBV28; d_call: .; cdr3_aa: CASSVPDFIKETQYF; cdr3_nt: TGTGCCAGCAGTGTACCGGACTTTATCAAAGAGACCCAGTACTTC
j_call: TRBJ2-1; clone_size: .; v_call: TRBV15; d_call: .; cdr3_aa: CATSRDLGLGGTNEQFF; cdr3_nt: TGTGCCACCAGCAGAGATCTGGGCCTGGGGGGCACCAATGAGCAGTTCTTC
j_call: TRBJ2-4; clone_size: .; v_call: TRBV18; d_call: TRBD1; cdr3_aa: CASSPDRVGDIQYF; cdr3_nt: TGTGCCAGCTCACCCGACAGGGTCGGAGACATTCAGTACTTC
j_call: TRBJ1-1; clone_size: .; v_call: TRBV7-9; d_call: .; cdr3_aa: CASSLVDSLNTEAFF; cdr3_nt: TGTGCCAGCAGCTTAGTTGACAGCTTGAACACTGAAGCTTTCTTT
j_call: TRBJ2-3; clone_size: .; v_call: TRBV5-1; d_call: .; cdr3_aa: CASSLDRSTDTQYF; cdr3_nt: TGCGCCAGCAGCTTGGATAGGAGCACAGATACGCAGTATTTT
j_call: TRBJ2-3; clone_size: .; v_call: TRBV5-4; d_call: TRBD2; cdr3_aa: CASSLDGTSGTDTQYF; cdr3_nt: TGTGCCAGCAGTTTGGACGGGACTAGCGGCACAGATACGCAGTATTTT
j_call: TRBJ1-5; clone_size: .; v_call: TRBV9; d_call: .; cdr3_aa: CASSPGAGWYQPQHF; cdr3_nt: TGTGCCAGCAGCCCCGGGGCAGGGTGGTATCAGCCCCAGCATTTT
j_call: TRBJ2-7; clone_size: .; v_call: TRBV9; d_call: TRBD2; cdr3_aa: CASSVAEGGYEQYF; cdr3_nt: TGTGCCAGCAGCGTAGCTGAGGGAGGGTACGAGCAGTACTTC
j_call: TRBJ2-7; clone_size: .; v_call: TRBV6-5; d_call: .; cdr3_aa: CASSYSNRGEQYF; cdr3_nt: TGTGCCAGCAGTTACTCGAATCGAGGGGAGCAGTACTTC
j_call: TRBJ1-4; clone_size: .; v_call: TRBV15; d_call: .; cdr3_aa: CATSRDASGRWDEKLFF; cdr3_nt: TGTGCCACCAGCAGAGATGCCAGTGGGAGATGGGATGAAAAACTGTTTTTT
j_call: TRBJ1-5; clone_size: .; v_call: TRBV19; d_call: .; cdr3_aa: CASTASTGFQPQHF; cdr3_nt: TGTGCCAGTACAGCTTCGACAGGATTTCAGCCCCAGCATTTT
j_call: TRBJ1-1; clone_size: .; v_call: TRBV14; d_call: .; cdr3_aa: CASSQEGGGTEAFF; cdr3_nt: TGTGCCAGCAGCCAGGAGGGGGGAGGCACTGAAGCTTTCTTT
j_call: TRBJ2-2; clone_size: .; v_call: TRBV6-5; d_call: .; cdr3_aa: CASSSPGTGELFF; cdr3_nt: TGTGCCAGCAGTAGTCCGGGGACCGGGGAGCTGTTTTTT
j_call: TRBJ2-2; clone_size: .; v_call: TRBV7-2; d_call: .; cdr3_aa: CASSFYRGLNTGELFF; cdr3_nt: TGTGCCAGCAGCTTTTACAGAGGTTTGAACACCGGGGAGCTGTTTTTT
j_call: TRBJ2-7; clone_size: .; v_call: TRBV28; d_call: .; cdr3_aa: CASSFLDRRYEQYF; cdr3_nt: TGTGCCAGCAGTTTCTTGGACAGACGCTACGAGCAGTACTTC
j_call: TRBJ2-3; clone_size: .; v_call: TRBV4-2; d_call: TRBD2; cdr3_aa: CASSQLGGGSTDTQYF; cdr3_nt: TGTGCCAGCAGCCAATTGGGCGGGGGTAGCACAGATACGCAGTATTTT
j_call: TRBJ2-5; clone_size: .; v_call: TRBV5-1; d_call: .; cdr3_aa: CASSLVQGSGETQYF; cdr3_nt: TGCGCCAGCAGCTTGGTGCAGGGGTCGGGAGAGACCCAGTACTTC
j_call: TRBJ2-3; clone_size: .; v_call: TRBV7-2; d_call: TRBD2; cdr3_aa: CASSLVSGRGADTQYF; cdr3_nt: TGTGCCAGCAGCTTAGTTAGCGGGAGGGGCGCAGATACGCAGTATTTT
j_call: TRBJ2-1; clone_size: .; v_call: TRBV7-2; d_call: TRBD2; cdr3_aa: CASSLALAGGEQFF; cdr3_nt: TGTGCCAGCAGCTTAGCACTAGCGGGAGGAGAGCAGTTCTTC
j_call: TRBJ1-1; clone_size: .; v_call: TRBV3-1/TRBV3-2; d_call: .; cdr3_aa: CASSQDPRAEAFF; cdr3_nt: TGTGCCAGCAGCCAAGATCCCAGGGCTGAAGCTTTCTTT
j_call: TRBJ2-2; clone_size: few; v_call: TRBV27; d_call: TRBD1; cdr3_aa: CATRGTGELFF; cdr3_nt: TGTGCCACCAGGGGGACCGGGGAGCTGTTTTTT